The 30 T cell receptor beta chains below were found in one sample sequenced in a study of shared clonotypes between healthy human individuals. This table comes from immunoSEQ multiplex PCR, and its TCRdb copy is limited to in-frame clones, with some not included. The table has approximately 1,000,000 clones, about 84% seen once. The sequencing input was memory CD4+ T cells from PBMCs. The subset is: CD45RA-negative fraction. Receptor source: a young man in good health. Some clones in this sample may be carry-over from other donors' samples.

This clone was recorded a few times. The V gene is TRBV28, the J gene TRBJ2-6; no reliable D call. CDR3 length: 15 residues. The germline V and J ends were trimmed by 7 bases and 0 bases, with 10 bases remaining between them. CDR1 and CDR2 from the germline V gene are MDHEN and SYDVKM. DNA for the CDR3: TGTGCCAGCAAGGGCGGAGACTCTGGGGCCAACGTCCTGACTTTC. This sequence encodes CASKGGDSGANVLTF.

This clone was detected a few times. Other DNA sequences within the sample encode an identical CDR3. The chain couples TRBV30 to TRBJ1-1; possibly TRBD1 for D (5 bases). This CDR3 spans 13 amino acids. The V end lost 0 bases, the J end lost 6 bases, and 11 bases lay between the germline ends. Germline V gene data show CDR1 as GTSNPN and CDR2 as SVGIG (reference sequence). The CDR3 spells CAWSVRRDSEAFF. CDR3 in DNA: TGTGCCTGGAGTGTACGGAGGGACTCTGAAGCTTTCTTT.

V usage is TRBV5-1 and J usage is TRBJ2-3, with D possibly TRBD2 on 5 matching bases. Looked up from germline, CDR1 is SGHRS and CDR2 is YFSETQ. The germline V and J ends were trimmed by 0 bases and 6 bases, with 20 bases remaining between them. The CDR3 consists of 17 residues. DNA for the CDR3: TGCGCCAGCAGCTTGGCTAGTATCGGGGATCGGTCCGATACGCAGTATTTT. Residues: CASSLASIGDRSDTQYF.

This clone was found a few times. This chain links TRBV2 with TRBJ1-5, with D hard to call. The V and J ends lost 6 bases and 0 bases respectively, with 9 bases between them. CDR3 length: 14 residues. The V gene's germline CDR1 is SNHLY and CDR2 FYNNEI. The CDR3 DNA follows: TGTGCCAGCAGGGGCTCAAATAGCAATCAGCCCCAGCATTTT. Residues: CASRGSNSNQPQHF.

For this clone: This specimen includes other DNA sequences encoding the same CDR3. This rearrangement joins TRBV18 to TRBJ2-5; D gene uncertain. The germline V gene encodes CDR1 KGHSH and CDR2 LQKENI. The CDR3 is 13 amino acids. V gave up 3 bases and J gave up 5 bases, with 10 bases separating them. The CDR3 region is CASSPGVVETQYF. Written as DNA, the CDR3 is TGTGCCAGCTCACCTGGAGTTGTGGAGACCCAGTACTTC.

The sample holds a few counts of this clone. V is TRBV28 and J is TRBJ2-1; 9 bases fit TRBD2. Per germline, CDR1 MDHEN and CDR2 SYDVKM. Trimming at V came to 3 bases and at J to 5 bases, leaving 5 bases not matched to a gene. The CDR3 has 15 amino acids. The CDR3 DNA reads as TGTGCCAGCAGTTTGGCGGCGGGAGGGAACAATGAGCAGTTCTTC. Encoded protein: CASSLAAGGNNEQFF.

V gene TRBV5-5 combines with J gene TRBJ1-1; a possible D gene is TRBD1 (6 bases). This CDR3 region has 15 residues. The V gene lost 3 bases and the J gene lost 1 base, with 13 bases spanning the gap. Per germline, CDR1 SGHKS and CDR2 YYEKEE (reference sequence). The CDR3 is CASSWRGGTNTEAFF. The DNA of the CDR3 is TGTGCCAGCAGCTGGCGAGGGGGGACGAACACTGAAGCTTTCTTT.

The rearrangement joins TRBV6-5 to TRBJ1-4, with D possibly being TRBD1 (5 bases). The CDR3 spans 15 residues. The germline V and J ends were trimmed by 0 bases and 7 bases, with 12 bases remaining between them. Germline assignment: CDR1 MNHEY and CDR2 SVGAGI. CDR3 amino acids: CASSYSGRASEKLFF. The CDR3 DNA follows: TGTGCCAGCAGTTACTCGGGCAGGGCGAGTGAAAAACTGTTTTTT.

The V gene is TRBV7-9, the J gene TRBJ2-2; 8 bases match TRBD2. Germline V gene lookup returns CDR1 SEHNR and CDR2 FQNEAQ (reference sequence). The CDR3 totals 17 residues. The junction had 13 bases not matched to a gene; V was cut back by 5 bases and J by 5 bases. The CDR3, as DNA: TGTGCCAGCAGCCCATCGGGACTAGTGTCGATAACCGGGGAGCTGTTTTTT. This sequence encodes CASSPSGLVSITGELFF.

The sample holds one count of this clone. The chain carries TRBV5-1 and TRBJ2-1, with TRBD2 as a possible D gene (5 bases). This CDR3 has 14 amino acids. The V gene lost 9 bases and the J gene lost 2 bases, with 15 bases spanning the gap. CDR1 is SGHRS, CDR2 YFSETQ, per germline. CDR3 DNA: TGCGCCACCACCCCGGGATCCACCTACAATGAGCAGTTCTTC. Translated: CATTPGSTYNEQFF.

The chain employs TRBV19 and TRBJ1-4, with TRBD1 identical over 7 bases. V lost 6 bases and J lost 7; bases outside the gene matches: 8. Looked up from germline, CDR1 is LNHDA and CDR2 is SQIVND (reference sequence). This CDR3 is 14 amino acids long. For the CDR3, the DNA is TGTGCCAGTAGCAAACAGGGGTCCCTTGAAAAACTGTTTTTT. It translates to CASSKQGSLEKLFF. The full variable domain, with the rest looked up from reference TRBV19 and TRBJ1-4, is DGGITQSPKYLFRKEGQNVTLSCEQNLNHDAMYWYRQDPGQGLRLIYYSQIVNDFQKGDIAEGYSVSREKKESFPLTVTSAQKNPTAFYLCASSKQGSLEKLFFGSGTQLSVL.

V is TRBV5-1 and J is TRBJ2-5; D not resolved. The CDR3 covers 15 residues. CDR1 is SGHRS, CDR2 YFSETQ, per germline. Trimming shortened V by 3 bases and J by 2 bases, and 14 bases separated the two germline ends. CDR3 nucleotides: TGCGCCAGCAGCTATTTCGGCAGCGAGCAAGAGACCCAGTACTTC. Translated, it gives CASSYFGSEQETQYF. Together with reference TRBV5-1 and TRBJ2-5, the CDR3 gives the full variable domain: KAGVTQTPRYLIKTRGQQVTLSCSPISGHRSVSWYQQTPGQGLQFLFEYFSETQRNKGNFPGRFSGRQFSNSRSEMNVSTLELGDSALYLCASSYFGSEQETQYFGPGTRLLVL.

The CDR3 protein is CASKFGLPYEQYF. The CDR3 nucleotides are TGTGCCAGCAAGTTCGGGCTTCCCTACGAGCAGTACTTC. The chain employs TRBV2 and TRBJ2-7; D not certain. The germline V and J ends were trimmed by 7 bases and 2 bases, with 12 bases remaining between them. CDR3 size: 13 residues. CDR1 SNHLY and CDR2 FYNNEI come from the germline V gene.

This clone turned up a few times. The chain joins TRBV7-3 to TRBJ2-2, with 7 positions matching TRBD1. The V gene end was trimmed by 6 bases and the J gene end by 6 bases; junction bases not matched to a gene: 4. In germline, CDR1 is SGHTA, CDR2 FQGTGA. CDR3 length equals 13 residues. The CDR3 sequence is CASRAGGAGELFF. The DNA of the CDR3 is TGTGCCAGCAGGGCAGGGGGTGCCGGGGAGCTGTTTTTT. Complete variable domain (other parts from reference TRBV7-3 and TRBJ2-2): GAGVSQTPSNKVTEKGKYVELRCDPISGHTALYWYRQSLGQGPEFLIYFQGTGAADDSGLPNDRFFAVRPEGSVSTLKIQRTERGDSAVYLCASRAGGAGELFFGEGSRLTVL.

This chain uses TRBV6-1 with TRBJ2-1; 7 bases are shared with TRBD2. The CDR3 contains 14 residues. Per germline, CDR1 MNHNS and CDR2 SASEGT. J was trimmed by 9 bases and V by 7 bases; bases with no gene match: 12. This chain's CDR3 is CASTRGAWEGEQFF. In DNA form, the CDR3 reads TGTGCCAGCACACGGGGCGCGTGGGAGGGTGAGCAGTTCTTC.

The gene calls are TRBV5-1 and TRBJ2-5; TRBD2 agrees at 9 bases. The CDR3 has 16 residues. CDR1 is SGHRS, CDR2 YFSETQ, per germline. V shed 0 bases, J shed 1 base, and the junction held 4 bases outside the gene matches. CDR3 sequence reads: CASSLVASGIQETQYF. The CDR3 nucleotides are TGCGCCAGCAGCTTGGTGGCTAGCGGGATCCAAGAGACCCAGTACTTC. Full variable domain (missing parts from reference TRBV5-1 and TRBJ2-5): KAGVTQTPRYLIKTRGQQVTLSCSPISGHRSVSWYQQTPGQGLQFLFEYFSETQRNKGNFPGRFSGRQFSNSRSEMNVSTLELGDSALYLCASSLVASGIQETQYFGPGTRLLVL.

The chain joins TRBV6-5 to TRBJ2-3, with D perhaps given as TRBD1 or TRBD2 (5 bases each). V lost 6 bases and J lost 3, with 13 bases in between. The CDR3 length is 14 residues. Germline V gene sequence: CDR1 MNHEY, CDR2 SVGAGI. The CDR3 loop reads CASRGDGITDTQYF. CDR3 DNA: TGTGCCAGCAGAGGGGACGGGATAACAGATACGCAGTATTTT.

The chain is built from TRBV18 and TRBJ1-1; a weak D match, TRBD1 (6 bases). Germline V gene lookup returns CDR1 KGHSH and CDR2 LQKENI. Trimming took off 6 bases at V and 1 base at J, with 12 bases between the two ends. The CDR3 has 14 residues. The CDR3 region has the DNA TGTGCCAGCTCTCCGGGACATCGGAACACTGAAGCTTTCTTT. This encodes CASSPGHRNTEAFF.

CDR3 amino acids: CASSPTGNNYGYTF. The CDR3 coding sequence is TGTGCCAGCTCACCGACAGGGAATAACTATGGCTACACCTTC. This chain joins TRBV18 and TRBJ1-2; 7 bases are shared with TRBD1. The germline V gene encodes CDR1 KGHSH and CDR2 LQKENI. The ends lost 3 bases at V and 1 base at J; junction bases unmatched: 2. This CDR3 has 14 residues.

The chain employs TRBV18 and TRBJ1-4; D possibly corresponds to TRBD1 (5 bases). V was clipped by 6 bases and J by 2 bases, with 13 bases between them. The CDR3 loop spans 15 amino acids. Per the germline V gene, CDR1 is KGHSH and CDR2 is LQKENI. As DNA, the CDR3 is TGTGCCAGCTCGAGCAGGGCAGCCACTAATGAAAAACTGTTTTTT. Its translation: CASSSRAATNEKLFF.

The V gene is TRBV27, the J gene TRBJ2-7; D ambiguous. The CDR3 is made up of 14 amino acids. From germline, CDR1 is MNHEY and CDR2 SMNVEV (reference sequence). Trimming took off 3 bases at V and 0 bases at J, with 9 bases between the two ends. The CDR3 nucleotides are TGTGCCAGCAGTTTTGTCAAAAGCTCCTACGAGCAGTACTTC. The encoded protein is CASSFVKSSYEQYF.

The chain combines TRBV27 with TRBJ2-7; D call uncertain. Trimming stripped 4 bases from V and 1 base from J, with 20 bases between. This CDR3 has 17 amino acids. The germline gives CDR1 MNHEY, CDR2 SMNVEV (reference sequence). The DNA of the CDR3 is TGTGCCAGCAGTTCAACCCTCCGAGCCCAGAGGTCCTACGAGCAGTACTTC. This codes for CASSSTLRAQRSYEQYF.

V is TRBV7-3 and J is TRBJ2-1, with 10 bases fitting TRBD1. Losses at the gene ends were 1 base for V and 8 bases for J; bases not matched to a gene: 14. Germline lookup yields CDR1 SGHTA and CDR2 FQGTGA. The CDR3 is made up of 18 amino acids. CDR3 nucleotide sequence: TGTGCCAGCAGCTTAATTGGACTCCGGGACAGGGGACGCGATGAGCAGTTCTTC. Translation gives CASSLIGLRDRGRDEQFF.

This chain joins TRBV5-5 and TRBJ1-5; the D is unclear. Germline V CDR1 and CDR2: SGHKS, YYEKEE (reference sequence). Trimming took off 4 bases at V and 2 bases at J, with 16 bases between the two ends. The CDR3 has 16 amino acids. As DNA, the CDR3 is TGTGCCAGCAGCCCTTACGGACGGGTGGGCAATCAGCCCCAGCATTTT. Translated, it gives CASSPYGRVGNQPQHF. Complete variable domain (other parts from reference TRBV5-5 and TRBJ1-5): DAGVTQSPTHLIKTRGQQVTLRCSPISGHKSVSWYQQVLGQGPQFIFQYYEKEERGRGNFPDRFSARQFPNYSSELNVNALLLGDSALYLCASSPYGRVGNQPQHFGDGTRLSIL.

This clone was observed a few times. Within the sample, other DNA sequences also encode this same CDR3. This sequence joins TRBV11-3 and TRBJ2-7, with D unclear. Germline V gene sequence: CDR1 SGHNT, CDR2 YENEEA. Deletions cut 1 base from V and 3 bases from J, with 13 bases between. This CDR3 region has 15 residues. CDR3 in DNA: TGTGCCAGCAGCTTAGGGTCAGGCCGCGGCTACGAGCAGTACTTC. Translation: CASSLGSGRGYEQYF.

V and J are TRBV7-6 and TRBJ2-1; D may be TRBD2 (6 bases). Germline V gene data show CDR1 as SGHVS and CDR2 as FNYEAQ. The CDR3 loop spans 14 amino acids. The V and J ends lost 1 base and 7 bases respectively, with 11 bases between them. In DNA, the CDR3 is TGTGCCAGCAGCTTAGTACTAGCCGGGAATGAGCAGTTCTTC. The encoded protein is CASSLVLAGNEQFF.

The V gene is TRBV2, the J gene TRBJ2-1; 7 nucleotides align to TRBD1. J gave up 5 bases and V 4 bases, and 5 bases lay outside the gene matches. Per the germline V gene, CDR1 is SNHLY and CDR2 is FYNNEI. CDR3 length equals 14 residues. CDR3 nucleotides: TGTGCCAGCAGTGCCTATGACAGGGACAATGAGCAGTTCTTC. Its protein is CASSAYDRDNEQFF.

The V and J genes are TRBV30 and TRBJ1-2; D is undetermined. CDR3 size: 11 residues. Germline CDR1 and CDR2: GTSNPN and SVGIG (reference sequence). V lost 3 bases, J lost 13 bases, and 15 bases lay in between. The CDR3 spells CAWRGNEDCTF. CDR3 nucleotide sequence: TGTGCCTGGAGAGGTAACGAGGACTGCACCTTC.

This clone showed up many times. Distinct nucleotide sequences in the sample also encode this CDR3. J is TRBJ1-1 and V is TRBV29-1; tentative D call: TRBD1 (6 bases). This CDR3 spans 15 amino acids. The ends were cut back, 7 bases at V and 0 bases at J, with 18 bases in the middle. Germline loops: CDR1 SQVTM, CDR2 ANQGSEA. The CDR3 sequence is CSGGGGWGMNTEAFF. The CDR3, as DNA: TGCAGCGGGGGGGGCGGGTGGGGAATGAACACTGAAGCTTTCTTT.

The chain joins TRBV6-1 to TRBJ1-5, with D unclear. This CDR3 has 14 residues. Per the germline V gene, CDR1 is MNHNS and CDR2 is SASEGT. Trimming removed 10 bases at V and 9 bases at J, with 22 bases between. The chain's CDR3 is CATALSLVPWPQHF. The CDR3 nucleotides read TGTGCCACCGCCCTTTCGTTGGTCCCGTGGCCCCAGCATTTT.